This passage covers 5 T cell receptor beta chains from one sample sequenced in a study of T cells in Graves' hyperthyroidism and ophthalmopathy. It was RNA transcripts that yielded the amplified TCR beta CDR3 regions. Initially, a first-round RT-PCR of the TCR CDR3 employed the HTBI primer set. MiXCR, run by TCRdb on the multiplex PCR reads, gives a single entry per CDR3 protein. The sample consists of under 550,000 distinct CDR3 sequences, around 15% of them appearing once. The source material was blood. The receptors were sampled from a woman between 18 and 30 years old with Graves' hyperthyroidism.

This clonotype appeared a few times. J is TRBJ2-1 and V is TRBV12-3 or TRBV12-4, with D uncertain. V was cut by 3 bases and J by 4 bases, with 4 bases left in between. The CDR3 is made up of 12 amino acids. Written as DNA, the CDR3 is TGTGCCAGCAGTTTTGAATACAATGAGCAGTTCTTC. The encoded protein is CASSFEYNEQFF.

This clonotype was observed once. Germline is not matched at one junction end, which may reflect a read error. In DNA form, the CDR3 reads TGTGCCAGCAGCTCAAGGAAAATGAACGCTGAAGCTTTCTTT. Residues: CASSSRKMNAEAFF. V and J are TRBV6-2 or TRBV6-3 and TRBJ1-1; no clear D gene. The CDR3 contains 14 residues. Germline V lookup: CDR1 MNHEY, CDR2 SVGEGT.

This clonotype was counted many times. In DNA form, the CDR3 reads TGTGCCAGCAGCTTAGCTGGGCCCGAGCCCACCTATGGCTACACCTTC. Residues: CASSLAGPEPTYGYTF. The chain employs TRBV11-2 and TRBJ1-2; unclear D gene. Per germline, CDR1 SGHAT and CDR2 FQNNGV. Trimming removed 1 base at V and 4 bases at J, with 16 bases between. The CDR3 consists of 16 residues.

This clonotype was seen a handful of times. The chain is built from TRBV5-1 and TRBJ2-1; 8 positions match TRBD1. CDR1 and CDR2 from the germline V gene are SGHRS and YFSETQ. The V and J ends lost 3 bases and 9 bases, in that order; junction bases with no gene match: 11. The length of the CDR3 is 15 residues. Written as DNA, the CDR3 is TGCGCCAGCAGCTCCCCGGGACAGGATTTAGGTGAGCAGTTCTTC. The encoded protein is CASSSPGQDLGEQFF. Filled out from reference TRBV5-1 and TRBJ2-1, the complete variable domain reads KAGVTQTPRYLIKTRGQQVTLSCSPISGHRSVSWYQQTPGQGLQFLFEYFSETQRNKGNFPGRFSGRQFSNSRSEMNVSTLELGDSALYLCASSSPGQDLGEQFFGPGTRLTVL.

The chain uses TRBV10-3 and TRBJ2-7; the D gene is possibly TRBD1 (5 bases). CDR1 ENHRY and CDR2 SYGVKD come from the germline V gene. The CDR3 length is 15 residues. Trimming shortened V by 6 bases and J by 2 bases, and 17 bases separated the two germline ends. The CDR3 DNA reads as TGTGCCATCAGCCAAAGAAGGGGAACCCCCTACGAGCAGTACTTC. Translation: CAISQRRGTPYEQYF.